The present T cell receptor (beta chain) was sequenced within a study of tumor-infiltrating lymphocytes in primary liver carcinoma. At the level of the study: Tumors were stage T1-T3 N0M0, roughly 4 to 11 cm across.

The CDR3 contains 15 residues. The germline CDR1 and CDR2 sequences are SGHAT and FQNNGV. TCR beta cDNA was made from 400 to 500 ng total RNA with a constant-region primer. Investigators got TCR beta libraries out of three nested multiplex PCR rounds, done with slightly modified ARM-PCR. The study ran its first two PCR rounds for around 10 cycles each, using TRBV1-TRBV30 forward primers and a C-beta reverse primer. TCRdb re-called the multiplex PCR reads with MiXCR, one entry per CDR3 protein. The table shows 70,000 to 95,000 distinct CDR3 sequences, with 60% to 75% occurring only once. Concerning this clonotype: At one end the junction does not follow the germline gene, possibly because of a read error.

Total RNA and DNA came together from approximately 20-30 mg of bulk tissue without cell sorting. The sequence derives from a man in his forties or fifties with primary liver carcinoma and hepatitis B virus infection. V usage is TRBV11-2 and J usage is TRBJ2-3; weak D call: TRBD2 (5 bases). Sequenced material: liver tumor tissue from sampling region 4. Subset denoted: tumor region T4, right-lateral pole. DNA of the CDR3: TGTGCCAGCAGCTTTCAGGCCTCTAGCACAGATACGCAGTTCTTT. Its translation is CASSFQASSTDTQFF.